This TCR beta chain was retrieved from a study of shared clonotypes between healthy human individuals. Looking at the study overall: Donor ages ranged 18 to 49 years: a couple of women, a few men.

Terminally differentiated effector memory CD45RA+ cells were excluded by CCR7 positive selection of CD45RO-negative cells. For this clone: Its target is not known.

Whole-study results and caveats: Generally, naive subsets (rather than memory subsets) showed larger estimated richness. Rarefaction demonstrated incomplete sorted-subset sequencing despite large depth.

Across several immunoSEQ plates, the genomic DNA of each subset was split evenly. Using immunoSEQ multiplex PCR, the repertoire was profiled, and TCRdb retains in-frame clones only, with some absent. Among 2 million or so clones listed, approximately 94% were seen once. The CDR3 totals 14 residues. Between the trimmed V and J ends, which lost 0 bases and 2 bases, there was a span of 8 bases. Germline CDR1 MNHEY, CDR2 SMNVEV (reference sequence). Sequencing was performed on naive CD8+ T cells sorted from blood. The chain recombines TRBV27 with TRBJ2-7; D remains ambiguous. The sequence was obtained from a man younger than 35 in good health. CDR3 loop: CASSLSPPTYEQYF. As DNA, the CDR3 is TGTGCCAGCAGTTTATCCCCCCCGACCTACGAGCAGTACTTC.